This T cell receptor (beta chain) came from a study of blood T cell repertoires in COVID-19. Per the original methods: Researchers report that nucleated cell counts were estimated from reference gene primer amplification. Sequencing was performed with immunoSEQ multiplex PCR; in TCRdb, only in-frame clones are kept and a portion is missing. That table supplies the V and J calls and clone size; D and trimming were determined from the DNA. This table has tens of thousands of clones, roughly four fifths appearing once. CDR1 MNHEY and CDR2 SMNVEV come from the germline V gene (reference sequence). The CDR3 consists of 15 residues. V lost 4 bases, J lost 6 bases, and 18 bases lay in between.

The chain joins TRBV27 to TRBJ1-2; D is uncertain. The sequencing sample was made of peripheral blood. This TCR came from a human donor in a cohort sampled during active COVID-19. The CDR3: CASSSGSGVINGYTF. In DNA form, the CDR3 reads TGTGCCAGCAGTTCGGGATCGGGAGTAATCAATGGCTACACCTTC.